The source of this T cell receptor (beta chain) is a study of regulatory T cells in long-lasting Graves disease. Study overall: Over 5 years on antithyroid drugs plus positive TSH receptor antibodies marked Graves' disease as persistent.

With respect to this clonotype: Its antigen is as yet unknown.

Through Arm-PCR of CDR3 regions and iRepertoire HTBI primers, TCR beta libraries were built. Via MiXCR, TCRdb re-called the multiplex PCR reads, giving one row per CDR3 protein. The sample has 500,000 to 700,000 distinct CDR3 sequences; around 30% are singletons. The CDR3 covers 15 residues. Germline V gene data show CDR1 as MGHRA and CDR2 as YSYEKL. Trimming left V 4 bases short and J 9 bases short, with 19 bases between. Study findings and constraints: Persistent disease showed a preference for TRBV28, TRBJ1-2 and TRBJ2-5. New patients shared fewer public clonotypes (roughly 1,000) than persistent patients did (around 2,700).

The time point: persistent/refractory GD, antithyroid drugs over 5 years with positive TRAb. Making the TCR library involved RNA that had been extracted from PBMCs. The chain joins TRBV4-1 to TRBJ1-5; the D is unclear. The receptor comes from a female donor with Graves disease. The input for sequencing was peripheral blood mononuclear cells (PBMCs), taken when the disease was refractory, from a patient treated with antithyroid drugs. CDR3 DNA: TGCGCCAGCAGCCCGGAGCCGACGGCGGACCGGCCCCAGCATTTT. As protein: CASSPEPTADRPQHF.